The 15 T cell receptor beta chains in this list originate from one sample, sequenced in a study of Ad26.COV2.S vaccination and SARS-CoV-2 variants. The treatment denotes: roughly 18 received Ad26.COV2.S at low or high dose, single or two shots; 5 received placebo; per-sample allocation not given. At day 63 after the first vaccine or placebo injection, samples were drawn. Assay used: immunoSEQ multiplex PCR; TCRdb lists only in-frame clones, some missing. Found here are about 400,000 clones, over 75% of them singletons; the top ten hold approximately 4%. The sample here was peripheral blood, taken in a trial of Ad26.COV2.S vaccine versus placebo. These receptors all stem from a person aged 18-65 years who received the Ad26.COV2.S COVID-19 vaccine or a placebo.

This clone was seen once. The chain recombines TRBV2 with TRBJ2-3; D is possibly TRBD1 (6 bases). Per the germline V gene, CDR1 is SNHLY and CDR2 is FYNNEI. The CDR3 spans 14 residues. V lost 5 bases and J lost 9, with 18 bases in between. CDR3 protein: CASSIPFRQVTQYF. In DNA, the CDR3 is TGTGCCAGCAGTATCCCCTTCCGACAGGTCACGCAGTATTTT. The entire variable domain, with the rest obtained from reference TRBV2 and TRBJ2-3, is as follows: EPEVTQTPSHQVTQMGQEVILRCVPISNHLYFYWYRQILGQKVEFLVSFYNNEISEKSEIFDDQFSVERPDGSNFTLKIRSTKLEDSAMYFCASSIPFRQVTQYFGPGTRLTVL.

V and J are TRBV4-1 and TRBJ2-7; unclear D gene. Germline CDR1 is MGHRA and CDR2 is YSYEKL. The CDR3 runs to 15 residues. The V and J ends lost 0 bases and 3 bases respectively, with 12 bases between them. The CDR3 sequence: CASSQDSGSVYEQYF. The CDR3 bases are TGCGCCAGCAGCCAAGATTCTGGCTCCGTCTACGAGCAGTACTTC.

The V call is TRBV7-9, the J call TRBJ2-5; D possibly corresponds to TRBD1 (7 bases). The CDR3 runs to 15 residues. The germline V gene has CDR1 SEHNR and CDR2 FQNEAQ (reference sequence). The V end was cut by 5 bases, the J end by 5 bases, with 18 bases between. The chain's CDR3 is CASSPGAGGGETQYF. In DNA form, the CDR3 reads TGTGCCAGCAGCCCCGGGGCAGGGGGAGGCGAGACCCAGTACTTC.

The rearrangement uses TRBV5-1 and TRBJ1-4; 9 bases are a match to TRBD1. The CDR3 sequence is 18 residues long. The germline gives CDR1 SGHRS, CDR2 YFSETQ. The V segment lost 6 bases and the J segment 0 bases; nucleotides outside the gene matches: 12. CDR3 residues: CASKKGGDRASTNEKLFF. The CDR3 DNA reads TGCGCCAGCAAAAAGGGAGGGGACAGGGCTTCAACTAATGAAAAACTGTTTTTT. The whole variable domain, filled in from reference TRBV5-1 and TRBJ1-4, reads KAGVTQTPRYLIKTRGQQVTLSCSPISGHRSVSWYQQTPGQGLQFLFEYFSETQRNKGNFPGRFSGRQFSNSRSEMNVSTLELGDSALYLCASKKGGDRASTNEKLFFGSGTQLSVL.

This chain links TRBV10-2 with TRBJ1-3, with D tentatively TRBD1 (5 bases). This CDR3 spans 14 amino acids. Germline V gene data show CDR1 as WSHSY and CDR2 as SAAADI. With 2 bases removed from V and 3 bases from J, the gap between germline ends came to 8 bases. This CDR3 reads CASSEKTGGNTIYF. In DNA, the CDR3 is TGCGCCAGCAGTGAGAAAACAGGTGGAAACACCATATATTTT.

V usage is TRBV7-2 and J usage is TRBJ1-2, with TRBD1 as a possible D gene (5 bases). In germline, CDR1 is SGHTA, CDR2 FQGNSA. This CDR3 spans 16 amino acids. The V gene lost 5 bases and the J gene lost 4 bases, with 20 bases spanning the gap. Written as DNA, the CDR3 is TGTGCCAGCAGCACACAAACTGGGGCCAGCGGCTATGGCTACACCTTC. Translating it yields CASSTQTGASGYGYTF.

This clone came up once. The chain uses TRBV9 and TRBJ2-3; no reliable D call. V was shortened by 0 bases and J by 6 bases, with 11 bases between the two germline ends. The CDR3 covers 14 residues. In germline, CDR1 is SGDLS, CDR2 YYNGEE. The CDR3 DNA follows: TGTGCCAGCAGCGTAGCTACTCAAGGGGATACGCAGTATTTT. This encodes CASSVATQGDTQYF.

The V call is TRBV6-5, the J call TRBJ2-7; the D call may be TRBD1 or TRBD2 (5 bases each). Trimming cost V 0 bases and J 1 base, with 10 bases left between them. The germline gives CDR1 MNHEY, CDR2 SVGAGI. CDR3 length equals 15 residues. The chain's CDR3 is CASSYSRGNSYEQYF. The CDR3 DNA reads TGTGCCAGCAGTTACTCGAGGGGCAATTCCTACGAGCAGTACTTC.

In nucleotides, the CDR3 is TGTGCCAGCAGCCCCTCGGCCGGGACTAGCGGGGGTACGAACACCGGGGAGCTGTTTTTT. It translates to CASSPSAGTSGGTNTGELFF. The gene calls are TRBV3-1 (or the pseudogene TRBV3-2) and TRBJ2-2; 14 nucleotides agree with TRBD2. The germline gives CDR1 LGHDT, CDR2 YNNKEL (reference sequence). The CDR3 has 20 amino acids. V was pared by 4 bases and J by 0 bases, with 10 bases of the junction left unmatched.

The rearrangement uses TRBV7-2 and TRBJ2-7; D ambiguous. The length of the CDR3 is 14 residues. V dropped 5 bases and J dropped 0 bases, with 11 bases sitting between them. Looked up from germline, CDR1 is SGHTA and CDR2 is FQGNSA. CDR3 sequence reads: CASSIGLTSYEQYF. CDR3 DNA: TGTGCCAGCAGCATCGGCTTGACCTCCTACGAGCAGTACTTC. The full variable domain, completed using reference TRBV7-2 and TRBJ2-7, is GAGVSQSPSNKVTEKGKDVELRCDPISGHTALYWYRQSLGQGLEFLIYFQGNSAPDKSGLPSDRFSAERTGGSVSTLTIQRTQQEDSAVYLCASSIGLTSYEQYFGPGTRLTVT.

The V call is TRBV15, the J call TRBJ1-5; D unresolved. The CDR3 has 16 residues. V was shortened by 1 base and J by 0 bases, with 10 bases between the two germline ends. Germline lookup yields CDR1 LNHNV and CDR2 YYDKDF (reference sequence). The CDR3 loop reads CATSRGAIYSNQPQHF. The CDR3 region has the DNA TGTGCCACCAGCAGAGGGGCGATTTATAGCAATCAGCCCCAGCATTTT.

This clone is a singleton in its sample. This chain joins TRBV7-2 and TRBJ2-5, with 9 nucleotides matching TRBD2. This CDR3 spans 15 amino acids. The V and J ends lost 4 bases and 2 bases, in that order; junction bases with no gene match: 5. The germline V gene encodes CDR1 SGHTA and CDR2 FQGNSA. Here the CDR3 reads CASSSLAGVQETQYF. The CDR3 nucleotides read TGTGCCAGCAGCTCCTTAGCGGGGGTGCAAGAGACCCAGTACTTC. Based on the CDR3 plus reference TRBV7-2 and TRBJ2-5, the full variable domain is GAGVSQSPSNKVTEKGKDVELRCDPISGHTALYWYRQSLGQGLEFLIYFQGNSAPDKSGLPSDRFSAERTGGSVSTLTIQRTQQEDSAVYLCASSSLAGVQETQYFGPGTRLLVL.

The rearrangement joins TRBV5-1 to TRBJ1-1, with a possible D match to TRBD1 (6 bases). V was clipped by 0 bases and J by 5 bases, with 14 bases between them. Germline V gene data show CDR1 as SGHRS and CDR2 as YFSETQ. The CDR3 is made up of 15 amino acids. CDR3 DNA: TGCGCCAGCAGCTTGGTTGCAGGGCAGGGGACTGAAGCTTTCTTT. It translates to CASSLVAGQGTEAFF.

This clone has just a few counts. The gene calls are TRBV6-5 and TRBJ1-2, with TRBD1 matching over 7 bases. Germline V lookup: CDR1 MNHEY, CDR2 SVGAGI. There are 14 residues in the CDR3. Trimming took 2 bases from V and 8 from J; bases not matched to a gene: 8. This CDR3 is CASSYNDRADGYTF. The CDR3 DNA follows: TGTGCCAGCAGTTACAACGACAGGGCCGACGGCTACACCTTC.

In this sample, this clone turned up once. The V gene is TRBV9, the J gene TRBJ2-1, with 11 bases matching TRBD2. Germline assignment: CDR1 SGDLS and CDR2 YYNGEE. Trimming cost V 4 bases and J 5 bases; bases outside gene matches: 5. The CDR3 has 15 residues. This chain's CDR3 is CASSRGTSGNNEQFF. The CDR3 DNA reads as TGTGCCAGCAGCCGAGGGACTAGCGGAAACAATGAGCAGTTCTTC.